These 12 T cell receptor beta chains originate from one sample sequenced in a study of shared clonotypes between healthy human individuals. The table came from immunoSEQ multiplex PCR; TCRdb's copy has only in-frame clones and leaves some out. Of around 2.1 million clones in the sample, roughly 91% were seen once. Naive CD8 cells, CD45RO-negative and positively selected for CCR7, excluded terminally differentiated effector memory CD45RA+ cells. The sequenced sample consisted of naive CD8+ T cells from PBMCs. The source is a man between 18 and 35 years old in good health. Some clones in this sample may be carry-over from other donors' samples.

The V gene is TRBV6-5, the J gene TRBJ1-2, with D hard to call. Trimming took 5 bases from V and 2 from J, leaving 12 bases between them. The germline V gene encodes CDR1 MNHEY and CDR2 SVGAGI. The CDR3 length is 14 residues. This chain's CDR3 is CASSRGGENYGYTF. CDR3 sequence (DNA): TGTGCCAGCAGTAGAGGCGGGGAGAACTATGGCTACACCTTC.

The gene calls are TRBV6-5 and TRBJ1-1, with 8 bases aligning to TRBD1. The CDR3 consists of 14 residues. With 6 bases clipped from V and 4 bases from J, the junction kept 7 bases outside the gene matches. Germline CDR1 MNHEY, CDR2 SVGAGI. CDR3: CASSLDREGTEAFF. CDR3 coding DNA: TGTGCCAGCAGCTTGGACAGGGAAGGCACTGAAGCTTTCTTT.

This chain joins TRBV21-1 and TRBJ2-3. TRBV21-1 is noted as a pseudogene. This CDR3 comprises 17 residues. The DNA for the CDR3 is TGTGCCAGCAGCACCTTCTACCTCCAGAGAAACACAGATACGCAGTATTTT. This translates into CASSTFYLQRNTDTQYF.

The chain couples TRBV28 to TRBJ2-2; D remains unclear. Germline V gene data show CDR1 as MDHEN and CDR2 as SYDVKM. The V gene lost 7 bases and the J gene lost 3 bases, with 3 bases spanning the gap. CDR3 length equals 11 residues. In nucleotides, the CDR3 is TGTGCCAGCAAGGACACCGGGGAGCTGTTTTTT. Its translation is CASKDTGELFF.

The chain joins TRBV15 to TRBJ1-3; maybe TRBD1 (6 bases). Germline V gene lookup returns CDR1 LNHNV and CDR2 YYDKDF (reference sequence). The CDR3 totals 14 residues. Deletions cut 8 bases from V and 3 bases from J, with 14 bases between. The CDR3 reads CATGGRGGGNTIYF. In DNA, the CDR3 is TGTGCCACCGGGGGCCGGGGCGGTGGAAACACCATATATTTT. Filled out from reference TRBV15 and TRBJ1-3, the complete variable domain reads DAMVIQNPRYQVTQFGKPVTLSCSQTLNHNVMYWYQQKSSQAPKLLFHYYDKDFNNEADTPDNFQSRRPNTSFCFLDIRSPGLGDTAMYLCATGGRGGGNTIYFGEGSWLTVV.

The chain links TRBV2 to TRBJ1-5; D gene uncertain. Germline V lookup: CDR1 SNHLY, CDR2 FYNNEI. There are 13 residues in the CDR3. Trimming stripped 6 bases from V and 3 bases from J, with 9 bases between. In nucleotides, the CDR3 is TGTGCCAGCAGGGGGTGGGCCAATCAGCCCCAGCATTTT. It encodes CASRGWANQPQHF.

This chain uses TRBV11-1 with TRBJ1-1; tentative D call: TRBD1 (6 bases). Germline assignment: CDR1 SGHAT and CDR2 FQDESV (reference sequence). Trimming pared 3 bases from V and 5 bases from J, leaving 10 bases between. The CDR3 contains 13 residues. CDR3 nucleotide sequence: TGTGCCAGCAGCTTTGAAGGGGGGACTGAAGCTTTCTTT. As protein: CASSFEGGTEAFF. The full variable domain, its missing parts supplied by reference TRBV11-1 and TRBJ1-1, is EAEVAQSPRYKITEKSQAVAFWCDPISGHATLYWYRQILGQGPELLVQFQDESVVDDSQLPKDRFSAERLKGVDSTLKIQPAELGDSAMYLCASSFEGGTEAFFGQGTRLTVV.

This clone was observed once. CDR3 nucleotides: TGTGCCAGCAGCTTAGTAGCGGGAGGTCTCGGGGAGCTGTTTTTT. Protein product: CASSLVAGGLGELFF. The chain has TRBV7-9 and TRBJ2-2; 10 bases align to TRBD2. This CDR3 spans 15 amino acids. V dropped 1 base and J dropped 7; count of bases not matched to a gene: 3. Germline V gene lookup returns CDR1 SEHNR and CDR2 FQNEAQ (reference sequence).

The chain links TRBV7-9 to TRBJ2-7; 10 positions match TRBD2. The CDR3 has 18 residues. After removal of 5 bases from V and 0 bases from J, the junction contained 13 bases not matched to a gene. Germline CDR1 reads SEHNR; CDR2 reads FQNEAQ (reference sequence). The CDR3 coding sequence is TGTGCCAGCAGCCACAAAAGAGGACTAGCGGAGGTCTCCTACGAGCAGTACTTC. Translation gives CASSHKRGLAEVSYEQYF.

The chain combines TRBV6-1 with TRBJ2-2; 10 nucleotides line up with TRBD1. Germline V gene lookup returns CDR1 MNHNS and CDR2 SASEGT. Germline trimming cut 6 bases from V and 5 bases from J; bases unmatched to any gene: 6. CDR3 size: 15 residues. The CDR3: CASSGTGEITGELFF. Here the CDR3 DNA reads TGTGCCAGCAGCGGGACAGGGGAAATAACCGGGGAGCTGTTTTTT.

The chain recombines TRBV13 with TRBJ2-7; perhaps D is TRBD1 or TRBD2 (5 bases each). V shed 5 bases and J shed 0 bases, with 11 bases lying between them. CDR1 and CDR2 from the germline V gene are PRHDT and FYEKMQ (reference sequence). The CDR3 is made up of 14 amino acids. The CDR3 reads CASSPGRSSYEQYF. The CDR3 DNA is TGTGCCAGCAGCCCGGGACGGAGCTCCTACGAGCAGTACTTC. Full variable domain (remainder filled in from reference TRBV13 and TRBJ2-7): AAGVIQSPRHLIKEKRETATLKCYPIPRHDTVYWYQQGPGQDPQFLISFYEKMQSDKGSIPDRFSAQQFSDYHSELNMSSLELGDSALYFCASSPGRSSYEQYFGPGTRLTVT.

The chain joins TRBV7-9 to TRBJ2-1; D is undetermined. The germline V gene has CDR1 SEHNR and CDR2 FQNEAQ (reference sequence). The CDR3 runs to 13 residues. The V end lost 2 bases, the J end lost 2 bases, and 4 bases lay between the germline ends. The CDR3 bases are TGTGCCAGCAGCTTAAGGACCTACAATGAGCAGTTCTTC. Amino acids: CASSLRTYNEQFF.